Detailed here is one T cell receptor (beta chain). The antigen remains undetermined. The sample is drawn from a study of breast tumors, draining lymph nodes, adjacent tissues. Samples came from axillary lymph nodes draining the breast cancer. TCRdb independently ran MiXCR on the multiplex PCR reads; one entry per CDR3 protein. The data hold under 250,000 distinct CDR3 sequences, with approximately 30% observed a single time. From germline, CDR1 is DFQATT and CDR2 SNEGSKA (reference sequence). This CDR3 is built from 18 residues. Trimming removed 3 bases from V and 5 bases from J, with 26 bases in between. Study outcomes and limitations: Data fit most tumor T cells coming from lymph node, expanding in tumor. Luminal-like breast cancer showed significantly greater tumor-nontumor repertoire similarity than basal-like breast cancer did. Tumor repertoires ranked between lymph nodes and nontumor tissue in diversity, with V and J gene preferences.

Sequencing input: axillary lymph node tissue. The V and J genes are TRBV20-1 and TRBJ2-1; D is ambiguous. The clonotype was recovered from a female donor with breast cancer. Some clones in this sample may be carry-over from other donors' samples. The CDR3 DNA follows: TGCAGTGCTAGTTTCAGCCCGGAACCAACCCCGTTTCACAATGAGCAGTTCTTC. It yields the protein CSASFSPEPTPFHNEQFF.